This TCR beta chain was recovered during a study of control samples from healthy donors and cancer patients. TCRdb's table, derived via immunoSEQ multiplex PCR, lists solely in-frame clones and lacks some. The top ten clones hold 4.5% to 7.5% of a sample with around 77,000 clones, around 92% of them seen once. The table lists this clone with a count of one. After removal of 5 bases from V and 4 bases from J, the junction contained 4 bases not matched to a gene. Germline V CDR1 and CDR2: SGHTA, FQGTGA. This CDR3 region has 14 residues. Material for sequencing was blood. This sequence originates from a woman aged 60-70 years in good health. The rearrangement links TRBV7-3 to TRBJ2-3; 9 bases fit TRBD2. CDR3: CASSEAGGPDTQYF. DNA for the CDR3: TGTGCCAGCAGCGAGGCGGGAGGGCCAGATACGCAGTATTTT.